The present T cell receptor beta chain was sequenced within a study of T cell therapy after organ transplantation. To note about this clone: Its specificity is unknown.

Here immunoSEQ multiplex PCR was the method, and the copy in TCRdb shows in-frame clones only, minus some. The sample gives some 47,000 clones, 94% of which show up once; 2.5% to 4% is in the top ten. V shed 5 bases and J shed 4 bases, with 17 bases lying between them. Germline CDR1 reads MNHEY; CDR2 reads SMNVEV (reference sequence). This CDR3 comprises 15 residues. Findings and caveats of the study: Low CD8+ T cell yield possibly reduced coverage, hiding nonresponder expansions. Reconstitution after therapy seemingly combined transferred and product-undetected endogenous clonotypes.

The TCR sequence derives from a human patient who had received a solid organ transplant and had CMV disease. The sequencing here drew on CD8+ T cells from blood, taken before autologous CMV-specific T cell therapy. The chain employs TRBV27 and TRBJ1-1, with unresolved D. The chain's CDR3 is CASSPLVGLSTEAFF. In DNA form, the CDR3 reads TGTGCCAGCAGTCCGCTGGTAGGGCTCAGCACTGAAGCTTTCTTT.